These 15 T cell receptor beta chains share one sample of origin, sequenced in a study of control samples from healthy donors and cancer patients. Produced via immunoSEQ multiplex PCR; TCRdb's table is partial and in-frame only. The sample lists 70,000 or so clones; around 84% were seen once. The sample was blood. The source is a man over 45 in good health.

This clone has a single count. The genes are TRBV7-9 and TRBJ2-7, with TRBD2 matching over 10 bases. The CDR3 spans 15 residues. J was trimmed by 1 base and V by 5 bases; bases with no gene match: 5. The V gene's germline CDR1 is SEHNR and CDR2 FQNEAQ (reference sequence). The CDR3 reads CASSTSSGSSYEQYF. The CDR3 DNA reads TGTGCCAGCAGCACCTCTAGCGGGAGTTCCTACGAGCAGTACTTC.

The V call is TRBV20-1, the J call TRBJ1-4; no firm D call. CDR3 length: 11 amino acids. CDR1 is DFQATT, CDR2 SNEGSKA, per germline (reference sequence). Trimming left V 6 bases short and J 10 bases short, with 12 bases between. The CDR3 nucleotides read TGCAGTGCCGAGAGACTAGGAAAACTGTTTTTT. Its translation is CSAERLGKLFF.

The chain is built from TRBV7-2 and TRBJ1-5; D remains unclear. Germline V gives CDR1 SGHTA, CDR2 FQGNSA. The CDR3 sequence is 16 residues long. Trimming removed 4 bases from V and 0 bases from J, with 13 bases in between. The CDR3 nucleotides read TGTGCCAGCAGCTCCCAGAGCCCATATAGCAATCAGCCCCAGCATTTT. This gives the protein CASSSQSPYSNQPQHF.

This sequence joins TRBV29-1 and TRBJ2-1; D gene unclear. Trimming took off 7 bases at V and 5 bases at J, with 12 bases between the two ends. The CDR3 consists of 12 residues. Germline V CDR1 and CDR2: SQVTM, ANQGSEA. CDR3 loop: CSDFQGNNEQFF. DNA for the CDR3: TGCAGCGACTTTCAAGGGAACAATGAGCAGTTCTTC.

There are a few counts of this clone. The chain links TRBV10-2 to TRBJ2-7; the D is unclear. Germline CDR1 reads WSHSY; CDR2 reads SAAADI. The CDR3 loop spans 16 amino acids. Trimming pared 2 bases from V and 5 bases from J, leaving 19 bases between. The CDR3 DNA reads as TGCGCCAGCAGTGAGCCTCAAAATCCGGCCAACGACGAGCAGTACTTC. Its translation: CASSEPQNPANDEQYF.

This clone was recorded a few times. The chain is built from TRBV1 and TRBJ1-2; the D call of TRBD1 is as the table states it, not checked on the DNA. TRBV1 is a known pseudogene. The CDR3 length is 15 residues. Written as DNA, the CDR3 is TGCACCAGCAGCCAAAGACCGGGACAGGGATATGGCTACACCTTC. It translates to CTSSQRPGQGYGYTF.

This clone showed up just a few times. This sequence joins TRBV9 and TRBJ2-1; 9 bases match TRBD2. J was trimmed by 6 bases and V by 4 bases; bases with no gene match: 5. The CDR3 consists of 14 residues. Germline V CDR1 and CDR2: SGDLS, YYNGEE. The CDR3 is CASSLGTSSNEQFF. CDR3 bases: TGTGCCAGCAGCCTCGGGACTAGCTCCAATGAGCAGTTCTTC.

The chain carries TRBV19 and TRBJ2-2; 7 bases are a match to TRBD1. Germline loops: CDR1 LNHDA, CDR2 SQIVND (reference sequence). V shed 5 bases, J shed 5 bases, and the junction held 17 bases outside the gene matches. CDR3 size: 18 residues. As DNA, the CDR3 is TGTGCCAGTAGTTCCACAGGGGATTATTCGAGTTTGACCGGGGAGCTGTTTTTT. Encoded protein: CASSSTGDYSSLTGELFF.

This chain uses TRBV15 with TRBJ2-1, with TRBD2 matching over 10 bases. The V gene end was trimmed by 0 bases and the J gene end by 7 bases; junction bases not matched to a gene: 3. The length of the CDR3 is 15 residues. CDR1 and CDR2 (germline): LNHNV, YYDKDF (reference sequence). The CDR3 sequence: CATSRDLGLANEQFF. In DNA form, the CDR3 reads TGTGCCACCAGCAGAGATCTGGGACTAGCGAATGAGCAGTTCTTC.

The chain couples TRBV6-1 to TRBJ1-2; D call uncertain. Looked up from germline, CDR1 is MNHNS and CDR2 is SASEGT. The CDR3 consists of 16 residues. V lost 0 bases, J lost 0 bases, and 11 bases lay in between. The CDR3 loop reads CASSEAYSLSNYGYTF. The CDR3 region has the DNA TGTGCCAGCAGTGAAGCTTACAGCCTCTCTAACTATGGCTACACCTTC.

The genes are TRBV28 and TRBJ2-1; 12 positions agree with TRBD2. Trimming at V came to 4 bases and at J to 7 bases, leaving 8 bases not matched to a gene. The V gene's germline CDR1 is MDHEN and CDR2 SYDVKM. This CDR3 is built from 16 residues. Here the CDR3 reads CASSSLTSGSANEQFF. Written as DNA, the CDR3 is TGTGCCAGCAGTTCCTTGACTAGCGGGAGTGCAAATGAGCAGTTCTTC.

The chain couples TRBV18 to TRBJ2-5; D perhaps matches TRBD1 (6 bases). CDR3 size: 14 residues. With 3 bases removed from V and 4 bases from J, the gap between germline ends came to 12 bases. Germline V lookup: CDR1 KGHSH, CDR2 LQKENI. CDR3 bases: TGTGCCAGCTCACCGACGGGACACGGAGAGACCCAGTACTTC. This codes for CASSPTGHGETQYF.

The DNA for the CDR3 is TGCGCCAGCAGCGGTACAGGGGCTCGTACTGAAGCTTTCTTT. As protein: CASSGTGARTEAFF. This chain links TRBV10-2 with TRBJ1-1; 7 bases are shared with TRBD1. Germline-derived CDR1 and CDR2 are WSHSY and SAAADI. The CDR3 is 14 residues long. V was clipped by 6 bases and J by 5 bases; unmatched bases: 9.

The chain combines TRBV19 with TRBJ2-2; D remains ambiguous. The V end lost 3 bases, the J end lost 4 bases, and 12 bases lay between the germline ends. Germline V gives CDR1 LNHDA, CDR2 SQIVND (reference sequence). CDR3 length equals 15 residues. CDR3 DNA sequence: TGTGCCAGTAGTATTTCGGCTAGTCCCACCGGGGAGCTGTTTTTT. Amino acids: CASSISASPTGELFF.

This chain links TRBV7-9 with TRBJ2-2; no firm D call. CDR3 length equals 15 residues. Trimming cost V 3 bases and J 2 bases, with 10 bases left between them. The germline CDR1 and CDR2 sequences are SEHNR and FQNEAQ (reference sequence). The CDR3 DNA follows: TGTGCCAGCAGCTTGATGCACCCCAACACCGGGGAGCTGTTTTTT. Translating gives CASSLMHPNTGELFF.